Listed below are T cell receptor beta chains from one sample, sequenced in a study of glioma-infiltrating T cells. TCRdb passed the multiplex PCR reads through MiXCR, listing each CDR3 protein once. The table has 150,000 or so distinct CDR3 sequences, approximately 40% seen once. The sequenced sample was glioma tissue, nonneoplastic brain tissue, or PBMCs (not recorded which). The receptors stem from a human donor with low-grade glioma or glioblastoma, undergoing nonglioma brain surgery, or in good health (not recorded which). CDR3s include the opening cysteine and the closing phenylalanine or tryptophan. D genes are given only for firm matches. For some rows the clone size is stated as once, few or many, or as a class when expanded; others skip it.

v_gene	d_gene	abundance	j_gene	CDR3nt	CDR3aa
TRBV7-8	TRBD2	few	TRBJ2-3	TGTGCCAGCAGCTCCGGACTAGCGGGAGAGTCAGATACGCAGTATTTT	CASSSGLAGESDTQYF
TRBV2	NA	NA	TRBJ2-5	TGTGCCAGCAGACGGGACACGGGAGAGACCCAGTACTTC	CASRRDTGETQYF
TRBV25-1	TRBD1	few	TRBJ2-1	TGTGCCAGCAGTCCAAGACAGGGAGACAATGAGCAGTTCTTC	CASSPRQGDNEQFF
TRBV6-1	NA	NA	TRBJ2-3	TGTGCCAGCAGTGCCCAGGCGATCGCGGGCACAGATACGCAGTATTTT	CASSAQAIAGTDTQYF
TRBV15	NA	NA	TRBJ2-4	TGTGCCACCAGCGAAGACAGGACCTCGCGAAACATTCAGTACTTC	CATSEDRTSRNIQYF
TRBV15	NA	NA	TRBJ2-1	TGTGCCACCAGCCGTCCCGGGACACCCTACAATGAAGAGCAGTTCTTC	CATSRPGTPYNEEQFF
TRBV4-2	NA	few	TRBJ2-7	TGTGCCAGCAGCCAAGATCTTAACAGCTTCTACGAGCAGTACTTC	CASSQDLNSFYEQYF
TRBV11-1	NA	NA	TRBJ2-6	TGTGCCAGCAGCTTATTAGGGGATACTGGGGCCAACGTCCTGACTTTC	CASSLLGDTGANVLTF
TRBV6-2/TRBV6-3	NA	NA	TRBJ1-6	TGTGCCAGCAGTTGGGGCATTTCACCCCTCCACTTT	CASSWGISPLHF
TRBV10-3	TRBD1	few	TRBJ1-2	TGTGCCATCAGTGGGGGGACAGGGAACTATGGCTACACCTTC	CAISGGTGNYGYTF
TRBV6-2/TRBV6-3	NA	NA	TRBJ2-3	TGTGCCAGCAGCAAATCCCACACAGATACGCAGTATTTT	CASSKSHTDTQYF
TRBV2	NA	NA	TRBJ1-2	TGTGCCAGCAGTGAAGCAGAGTATGGCTACACCTTC	CASSEAEYGYTF
TRBV28	TRBD1	NA	TRBJ1-1	TGTGCCAGCAGTTTCTACAGGGGGTCCACTGAAGCTTTCTTT	CASSFYRGSTEAFF
TRBV2	NA	NA	TRBJ2-3	TGTGCCAGCAGTGAAGACAACGCAAGGCAAGATACGCAGTATTTT	CASSEDNARQDTQYF
TRBV6-2/TRBV6-3	NA	NA	TRBJ2-3	TGTGCCAGCGGTTACGCATGGGCAGTGGCCACAGATACGCAGTATTTT	CASGYAWAVATDTQYF
TRBV18	TRBD1	NA	TRBJ1-1	TGTGCCAGCTCACCAAGGGACAGAGGTGAAGCTTTCTTT	CASSPRDRGEAFF
TRBV7-2	NA	NA	TRBJ1-2	TGTGCCAGCAGCTTAGAATCAGGCAACTATGGCTACACCTTC	CASSLESGNYGYTF
TRBV6-1	NA	many	TRBJ1-1	TGTGCCAGCAGTACCCTACAGGCCACTGAAGCTTTCTTT	CASSTLQATEAFF
TRBV4-1	NA	many	TRBJ1-1	TGCGCCAGCAGCGCGATCGGGGCCGGGGCTTTCTTT	CASSAIGAGAFF
TRBV4-2	TRBD1	NA	TRBJ1-5	TGTGCCAGCACCCAAGTTTCGACAGGGAAGCAGCCCCAGCATTTT	CASTQVSTGKQPQHF
TRBV29-1	NA	NA	TRBJ2-5	TGCAGCGCCGGGACACAAGAGACCCAGTACTTC	CSAGTQETQYF
TRBV6-1	NA	few	TRBJ2-7	TGTGCCAGCAGTGAGGTCTTGGACCCCGCCTACGAGCAGTACTTC	CASSEVLDPAYEQYF
TRBV7-2	NA	NA	TRBJ2-3	TGTGCCAGCAGCTTCGGGCCTAGAGGGAGGATCACAGATACGCAGTATTTT	CASSFGPRGRITDTQYF
TRBV27	NA	NA	TRBJ1-1	TGTGCCAGCAGTTTGTCCGGTGTACGCACTGAAGCTTTCTTT	CASSLSGVRTEAFF
TRBV6-2/TRBV6-3	TRBD1	many	TRBJ1-1	TGTGCCAGCATCCAAGGACAGGGGTACACTGAAGCTTTCTTT	CASIQGQGYTEAFF
TRBV18	NA	NA	TRBJ1-1	TGTGCCAGCTCAACAGGAGGGAGGGTGAACACTGAAGCTTTCTTT	CASSTGGRVNTEAFF
TRBV6-1	TRBD1	few	TRBJ1-6	TGTGCCAGCAGTTCTCCGGGACAGGCTAATTCACCCCTCCACTTT	CASSSPGQANSPLHF
TRBV30	TRBD2	NA	TRBJ2-1	TGTGCCTGGAGTTCTAGCGGGAGTAGTAATGAGCAGTTCTTC	CAWSSSGSSNEQFF
TRBV20-1	NA	few	TRBJ1-1	TGCAGTGCATATTCGATGGGCAACACTGAAGCTTTCTTT	CSAYSMGNTEAFF
TRBV4-3	TRBD2	few	TRBJ2-3	TGCGCCAGCAGCCAAGATGGGACTAGCGGGGCAGGGACAGATACGCAGTATTTT	CASSQDGTSGAGTDTQYF
TRBV6-2/TRBV6-3	TRBD1	NA	TRBJ2-3	TGTGCCAGCAGCCAAAGACCGGACAGGGCAGATACGCAGTATTTT	CASSQRPDRADTQYF
TRBV6-1	TRBD2	NA	TRBJ2-3	TGTGCCAGCAGCCCGGGACTAGCGGGAGGTTACAAAGATACGCAGTATTTT	CASSPGLAGGYKDTQYF
TRBV12-3/TRBV12-4	NA	many	TRBJ1-2	TGTGCCAGCACCTATGGCTACACCTTC	CASTYGYTF
TRBV28	NA	few	TRBJ2-7	TGTGCCAGCAGTTTACCTCTCCCCCCCTACGAGCAGTACTTC	CASSLPLPPYEQYF
TRBV20-1	NA	many	TRBJ2-5	TGCAGTGCTAGAGATCCCCTGGGCCAAGAGACCCAGTACTTC	CSARDPLGQETQYF
TRBV20-1	TRBD1	NA	TRBJ2-7	TGCAGTGCTAGTAAGGGGACAGCCTCCTACGAGCAGTACTTC	CSASKGTASYEQYF
TRBV6-1	NA	NA	TRBJ1-2	TGTGCCAGCTTCCCGACATCGGACTATGGCTACACCTTC	CASFPTSDYGYTF
TRBV11-2	NA	NA	TRBJ2-6	TGTGCCAGCAGCTTAAGTACTGGGGCCAACGTCCTGACTTTC	CASSLSTGANVLTF
TRBV12-3/TRBV12-4	TRBD1	NA	TRBJ1-5	TGTGCCAGCAGTGGGGACAGGGATAGCAATCAGCCCCAGCATTTT	CASSGDRDSNQPQHF
TRBV20-1	TRBD2	few	TRBJ2-7	TGCCGGCCCCGACTAGCGGGGGGGACCTACGAGCAGTACTTC	CRPRLAGGTYEQYF
TRBV6-1	NA	few	TRBJ2-7	TGTGCCAGCAGTCAACAGGGTGGACCCTACGAGCAGTACTTC	CASSQQGGPYEQYF
TRBV6-2/TRBV6-3	TRBD2	NA	TRBJ2-1	TGTGCCAGCAGTACCTCCGGGACTAGTGGCTACAATGAGCAGTTCTTC	CASSTSGTSGYNEQFF
TRBV6-2/TRBV6-3	NA	NA	TRBJ2-7	TGTGCCAGCGGACAGTATCAGTACGAGCAGTACTTC	CASGQYQYEQYF
TRBV7-9	TRBD1	NA	TRBJ2-7	TGTGCCAGCAGCTCCGGGACAGGGTTGCACGAGCAGTACTTC	CASSSGTGLHEQYF
TRBV7-3	NA	NA	TRBJ2-5	TGTGCCAGCAGCTTAAGCAGGGCGGAGACCCAGTACTTC	CASSLSRAETQYF
TRBV7-2	NA	few	TRBJ1-5	TGTGCCAGCAGCTTGGTGGACGGCCAGCCCCAGCATTTT	CASSLVDGQPQHF
TRBV10-3	TRBD2	NA	TRBJ2-7	TGTGCCATCAGTGGGGGTCTAGCGGGATCCTACGAGCAGTACTTC	CAISGGLAGSYEQYF
TRBV2	TRBD2	NA	TRBJ2-7	TGTGCCAGCAGGACTAGCGGGTTTTCTGAGCAGTACTTC	CASRTSGFSEQYF
TRBV7-2	NA	NA	TRBJ1-3	TGTGCCAGCAGCTTAGGCCCTGGCTCTGGAAACACCATATATTTT	CASSLGPGSGNTIYF
TRBV20-1	NA	many	TRBJ2-1	TGCAGTGCTCCAAGCCCGGGGAGCTCCTACAATGAGCAGTTCTTC	CSAPSPGSSYNEQFF
TRBV20-1	NA	NA	TRBJ1-2	TGCAGTGCTAGAGATCCCAGGGGCGGCTATGGCTACACCTTC	CSARDPRGGYGYTF
TRBV27	NA	NA	TRBJ2-7	TGTGCCAGCAGTTTAAAGATTCCCGGTCTTCAATACGAGCAGTACTTC	CASSLKIPGLQYEQYF
TRBV7-2	NA	NA	TRBJ1-5	TGTGCCAGCAGCCCCTCGTTAGGGGTGCAGCCCCAGCATTTT	CASSPSLGVQPQHF